The entry that follows covers one TCR beta chain sequence. This record comes from a study of blood T cell repertoires in COVID-19. On the study more broadly: Specimens from acute and convalescent COVID-19 originated in the United States, Italy and Spain.

Clones were read by immunoSEQ multiplex PCR, and TCRdb kept only the in-frame ones, dropping some. The table lists more than 45,000 clones, approximately 90% of them singletons. V dropped 3 bases and J dropped 0 bases, with 11 bases sitting between them. The CDR3 extends over 15 amino acids. Germline CDR1 MNHNS, CDR2 SASEGT. The sequencing sample was made of peripheral blood. The chain carries TRBV6-1 and TRBJ1-2, with D unresolved. This receptor was taken from an older woman with COVID-19, enrolled during active disease. The CDR3 sequence: CASSDGGNSNYGYTF. In DNA form, the CDR3 reads TGTGCCAGCAGTGATGGAGGGAACTCTAACTATGGCTACACCTTC.